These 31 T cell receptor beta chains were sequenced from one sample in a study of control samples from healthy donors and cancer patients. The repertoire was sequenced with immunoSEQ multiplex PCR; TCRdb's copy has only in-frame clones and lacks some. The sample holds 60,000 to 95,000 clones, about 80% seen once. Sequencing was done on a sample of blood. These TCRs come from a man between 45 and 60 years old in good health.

CDR3 DNA sequence: TGTGCCAGCAGCGTCTCGGGACTAGCGGGAGGGCCAGGGTCCTACAATGAGCAGTTCTTC. Residues: CASSVSGLAGGPGSYNEQFF. The chain combines TRBV7-6 with TRBJ2-1; 16 bases fit TRBD2. Germline assignment: CDR1 SGHVS and CDR2 FNYEAQ. The CDR3 sequence is 20 residues long. V lost 5 bases to trimming and J lost 1 base; unmatched junction nucleotides: 11.

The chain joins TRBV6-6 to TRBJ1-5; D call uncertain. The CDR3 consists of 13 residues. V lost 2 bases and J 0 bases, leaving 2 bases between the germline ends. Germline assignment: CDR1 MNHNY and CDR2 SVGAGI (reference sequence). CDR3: CASSYDSNQPQHF. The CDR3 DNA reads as TGTGCCAGCAGTTACGATAGCAATCAGCCCCAGCATTTT.

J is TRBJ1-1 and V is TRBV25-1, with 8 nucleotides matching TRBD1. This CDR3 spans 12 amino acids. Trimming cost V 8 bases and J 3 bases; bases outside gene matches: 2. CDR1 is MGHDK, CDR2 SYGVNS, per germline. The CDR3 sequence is CASSRGHTEAFF. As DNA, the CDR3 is TGTGCCAGCTCCAGGGGGCACACTGAAGCTTTCTTT.

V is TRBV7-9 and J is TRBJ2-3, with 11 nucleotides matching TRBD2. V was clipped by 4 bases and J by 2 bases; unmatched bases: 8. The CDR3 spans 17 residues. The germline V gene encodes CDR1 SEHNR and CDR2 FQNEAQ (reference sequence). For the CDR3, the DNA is TGTGCCAGCAGCTCGCCGGGACTAGCGGTACTCACAGATACGCAGTATTTT. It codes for CASSSPGLAVLTDTQYF.

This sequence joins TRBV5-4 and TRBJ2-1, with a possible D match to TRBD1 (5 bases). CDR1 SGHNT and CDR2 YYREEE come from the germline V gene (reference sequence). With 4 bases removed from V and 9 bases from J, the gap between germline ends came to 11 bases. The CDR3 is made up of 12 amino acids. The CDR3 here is CASSPPQGEQFF. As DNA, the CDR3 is TGTGCCAGCAGCCCCCCCCAGGGTGAGCAGTTCTTC.

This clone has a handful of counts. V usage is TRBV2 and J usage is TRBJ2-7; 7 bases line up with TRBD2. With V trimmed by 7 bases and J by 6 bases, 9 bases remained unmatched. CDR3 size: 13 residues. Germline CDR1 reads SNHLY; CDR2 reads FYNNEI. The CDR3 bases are TGTGCCAGCATACTAGCGACCGGGACCGAGCAGTACTTC. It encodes CASILATGTEQYF.

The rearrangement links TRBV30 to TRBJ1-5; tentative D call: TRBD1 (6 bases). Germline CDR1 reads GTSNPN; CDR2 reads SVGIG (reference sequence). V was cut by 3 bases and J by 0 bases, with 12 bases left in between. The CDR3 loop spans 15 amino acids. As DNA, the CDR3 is TGTGCCTGGAGCCCCAGGGGACTTAGCAATCAGCCCCAGCATTTT. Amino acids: CAWSPRGLSNQPQHF.

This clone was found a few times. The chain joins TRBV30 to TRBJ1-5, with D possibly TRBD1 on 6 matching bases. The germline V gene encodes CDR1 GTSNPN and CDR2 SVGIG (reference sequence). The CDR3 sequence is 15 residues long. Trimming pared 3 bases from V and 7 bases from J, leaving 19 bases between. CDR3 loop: CAWSVPKGGGQPQHF. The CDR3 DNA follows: TGTGCCTGGAGCGTACCTAAGGGGGGAGGACAGCCCCAGCATTTT.

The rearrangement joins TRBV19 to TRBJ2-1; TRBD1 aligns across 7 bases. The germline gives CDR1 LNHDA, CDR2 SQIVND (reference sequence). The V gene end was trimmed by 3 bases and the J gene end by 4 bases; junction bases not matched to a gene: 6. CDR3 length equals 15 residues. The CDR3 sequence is CASSIGQGVYNEQFF. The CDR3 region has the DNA TGTGCCAGTAGTATTGGTCAGGGGGTTTACAATGAGCAGTTCTTC.

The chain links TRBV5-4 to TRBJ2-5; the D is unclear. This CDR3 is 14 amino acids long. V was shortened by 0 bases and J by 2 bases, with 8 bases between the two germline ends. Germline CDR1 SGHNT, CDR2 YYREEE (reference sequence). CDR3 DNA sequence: TGTGCCAGCAGCTTGGATGGGCTTCAAGAGACCCAGTACTTC. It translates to CASSLDGLQETQYF.

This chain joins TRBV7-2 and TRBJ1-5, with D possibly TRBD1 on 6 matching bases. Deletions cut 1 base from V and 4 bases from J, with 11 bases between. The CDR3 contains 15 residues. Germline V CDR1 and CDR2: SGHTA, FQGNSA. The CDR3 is CASSLDVDRNQPQHF. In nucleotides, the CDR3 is TGTGCCAGCAGCTTAGACGTTGACAGGAATCAGCCCCAGCATTTT.

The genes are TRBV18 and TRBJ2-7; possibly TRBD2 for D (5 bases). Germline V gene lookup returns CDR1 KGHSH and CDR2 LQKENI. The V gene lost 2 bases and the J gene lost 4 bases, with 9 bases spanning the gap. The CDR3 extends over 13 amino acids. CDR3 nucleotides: TGTGCCAGCTCACCAAGGAGGTCATACGAGCAGTACTTC. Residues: CASSPRRSYEQYF.

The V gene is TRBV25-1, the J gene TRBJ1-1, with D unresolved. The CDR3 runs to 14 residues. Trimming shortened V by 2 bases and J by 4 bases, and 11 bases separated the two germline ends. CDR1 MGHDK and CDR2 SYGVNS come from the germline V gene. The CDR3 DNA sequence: TGTGCCAGCAGTGAAGAGCATTCGGGCACTGAAGCTTTCTTT. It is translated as CASSEEHSGTEAFF.

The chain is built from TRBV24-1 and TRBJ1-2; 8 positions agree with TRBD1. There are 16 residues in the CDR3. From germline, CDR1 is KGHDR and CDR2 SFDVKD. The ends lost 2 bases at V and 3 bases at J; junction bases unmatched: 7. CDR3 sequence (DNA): TGTGCCACCAGTGATTCGAGGACAGGGCTGGACTATGGCTACACCTTC. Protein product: CATSDSRTGLDYGYTF.

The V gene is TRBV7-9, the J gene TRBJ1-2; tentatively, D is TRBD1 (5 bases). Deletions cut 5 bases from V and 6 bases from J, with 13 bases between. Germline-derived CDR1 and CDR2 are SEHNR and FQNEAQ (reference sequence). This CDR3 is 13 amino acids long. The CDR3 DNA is TGTGCCAGCAGCCCAGGGACGGACAATGGCTACACCTTC. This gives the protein CASSPGTDNGYTF.

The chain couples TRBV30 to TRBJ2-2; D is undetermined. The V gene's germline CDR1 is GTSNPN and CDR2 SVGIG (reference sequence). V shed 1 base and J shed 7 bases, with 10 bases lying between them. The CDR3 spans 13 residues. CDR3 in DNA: TGTGCCTGGAGTGCCAGGTTCGACGGGGAGCTGTTTTTT. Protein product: CAWSARFDGELFF.

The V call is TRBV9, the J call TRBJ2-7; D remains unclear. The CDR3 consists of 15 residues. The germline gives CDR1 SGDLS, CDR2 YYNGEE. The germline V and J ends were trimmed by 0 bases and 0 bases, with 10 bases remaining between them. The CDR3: CASSVAQPISYEQYF. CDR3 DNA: TGTGCCAGCAGCGTAGCCCAGCCGATCTCCTACGAGCAGTACTTC.

This CDR3 reads CASSAGGNTEAFF. CDR3 bases: TGTGCCAGCAGCGCCGGGGGGAACACTGAAGCTTTCTTT. The J gene is TRBJ1-1, the V gene TRBV11-3, with D possibly matching TRBD1 (5 bases). Trimming took off 5 bases at V and 1 base at J, with 8 bases between the two ends. The CDR3 covers 13 residues. Per the germline V gene, CDR1 is SGHNT and CDR2 is YENEEA.

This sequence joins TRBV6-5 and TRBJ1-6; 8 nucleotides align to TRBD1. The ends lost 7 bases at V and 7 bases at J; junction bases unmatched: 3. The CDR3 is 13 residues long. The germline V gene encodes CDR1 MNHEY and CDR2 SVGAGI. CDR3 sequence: CASTRGQNSPLHF. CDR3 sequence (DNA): TGTGCCAGCACCAGGGGGCAGAATTCACCCCTCCACTTT.

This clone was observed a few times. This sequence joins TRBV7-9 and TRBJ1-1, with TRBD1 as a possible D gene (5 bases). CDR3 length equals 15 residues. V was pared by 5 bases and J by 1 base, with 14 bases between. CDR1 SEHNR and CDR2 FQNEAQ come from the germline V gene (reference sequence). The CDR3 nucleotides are TGTGCCAGCAGCCTGGACATCGGGGGGAACACTGAAGCTTTCTTT. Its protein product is CASSLDIGGNTEAFF.

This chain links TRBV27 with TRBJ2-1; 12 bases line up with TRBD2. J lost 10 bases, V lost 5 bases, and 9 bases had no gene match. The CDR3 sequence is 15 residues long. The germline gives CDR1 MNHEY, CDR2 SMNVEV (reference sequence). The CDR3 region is CASSPRLAGETEQFF. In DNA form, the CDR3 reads TGTGCCAGCAGTCCACGACTAGCGGGAGAAACCGAGCAGTTCTTC.

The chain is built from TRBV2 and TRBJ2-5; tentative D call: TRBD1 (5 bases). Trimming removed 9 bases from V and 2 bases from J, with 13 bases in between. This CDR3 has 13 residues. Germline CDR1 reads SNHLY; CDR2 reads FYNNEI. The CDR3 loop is CARLDSLQETQYF. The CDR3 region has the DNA TGTGCCAGACTCGACAGCCTACAAGAGACCCAGTACTTC. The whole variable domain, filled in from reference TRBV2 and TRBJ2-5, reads EPEVTQTPSHQVTQMGQEVILRCVPISNHLYFYWYRQILGQKVEFLVSFYNNEISEKSEIFDDQFSVERPDGSNFTLKIRSTKLEDSAMYFCARLDSLQETQYFGPGTRLLVL.

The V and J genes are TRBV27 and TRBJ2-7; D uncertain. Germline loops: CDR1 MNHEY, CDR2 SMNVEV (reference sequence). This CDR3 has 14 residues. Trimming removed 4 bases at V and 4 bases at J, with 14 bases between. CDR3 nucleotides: TGTGCCAGCAGTTCCACTCCCCACCTTTACGAGCAGTACTTC. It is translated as CASSSTPHLYEQYF.

CDR3 loop: CASSFIGQGSPLHF. CDR3 nucleotide sequence: TGTGCCAGCAGCTTTATAGGGCAGGGTTCACCCCTCCACTTT. The genes are TRBV7-2 and TRBJ1-6, with TRBD1 as a possible D gene (5 bases). This CDR3 spans 14 amino acids. Germline values: CDR1 SGHTA, CDR2 FQGNSA. V was clipped by 3 bases and J by 9 bases, with 12 bases between them.

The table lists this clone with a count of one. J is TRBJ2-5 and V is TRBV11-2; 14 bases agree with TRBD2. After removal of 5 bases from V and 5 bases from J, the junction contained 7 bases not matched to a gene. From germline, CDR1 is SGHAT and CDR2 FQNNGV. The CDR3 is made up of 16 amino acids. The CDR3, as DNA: TGTGCCAGCAGCACGGGACTAGCGGGAGTGGTGGAGACCCAGTACTTC. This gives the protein CASSTGLAGVVETQYF.

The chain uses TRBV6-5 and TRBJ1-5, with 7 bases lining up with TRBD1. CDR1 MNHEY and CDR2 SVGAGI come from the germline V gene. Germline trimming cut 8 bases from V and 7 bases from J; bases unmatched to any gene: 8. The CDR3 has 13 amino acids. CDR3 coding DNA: TGTGCCAGCCAAACAGGGGAGGGACAGCCCCAGCATTTT. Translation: CASQTGEGQPQHF.

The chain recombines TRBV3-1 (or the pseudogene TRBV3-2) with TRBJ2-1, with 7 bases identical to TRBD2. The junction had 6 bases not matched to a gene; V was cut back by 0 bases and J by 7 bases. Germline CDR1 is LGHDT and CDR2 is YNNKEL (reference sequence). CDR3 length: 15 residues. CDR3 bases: TGTGCCAGCAGCCAAGAACTCCCCGGGAGGAATGAGCAGTTCTTC. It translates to CASSQELPGRNEQFF.

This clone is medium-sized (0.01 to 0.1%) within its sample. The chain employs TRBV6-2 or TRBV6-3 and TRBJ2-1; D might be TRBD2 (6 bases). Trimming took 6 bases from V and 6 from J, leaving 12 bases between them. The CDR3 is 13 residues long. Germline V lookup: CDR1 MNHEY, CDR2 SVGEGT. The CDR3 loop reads CASSPGLFNEQFF. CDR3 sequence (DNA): TGTGCCAGCAGCCCGGGACTTTTCAATGAGCAGTTCTTC.

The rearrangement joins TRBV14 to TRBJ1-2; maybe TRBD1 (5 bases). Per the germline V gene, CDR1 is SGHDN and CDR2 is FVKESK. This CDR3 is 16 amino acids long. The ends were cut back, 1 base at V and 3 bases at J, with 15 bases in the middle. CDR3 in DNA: TGTGCCAGCAGCCAAGTTAAAGGGACGGACTACTATGGCTACACCTTC. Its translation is CASSQVKGTDYYGYTF.

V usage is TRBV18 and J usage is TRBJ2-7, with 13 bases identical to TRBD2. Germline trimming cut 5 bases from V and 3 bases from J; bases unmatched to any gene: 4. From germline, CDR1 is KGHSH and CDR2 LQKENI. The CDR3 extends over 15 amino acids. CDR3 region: CASSTGTSGNYEQYF. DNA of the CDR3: TGTGCCAGCTCAACGGGGACTAGCGGGAACTACGAGCAGTACTTC.

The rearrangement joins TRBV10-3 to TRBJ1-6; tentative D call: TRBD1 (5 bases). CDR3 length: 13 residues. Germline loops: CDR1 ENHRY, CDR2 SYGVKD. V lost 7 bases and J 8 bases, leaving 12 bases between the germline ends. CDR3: CAITGLVDSPLHF. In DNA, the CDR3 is TGTGCCATCACAGGGCTGGTGGATTCACCCCTCCACTTT.